The 13 T cell receptor beta chains reported below all come from one sample, sequenced in a study of cytomegalovirus exposure and HLA in healthy donors. PCR amplification relied on 60 Vbeta primers (plus 13 Jbeta primers). Profiled with immunoSEQ multiplex PCR; TCRdb holds only in-frame clones, not every one. The repertoire holds about 160,000 clones, with roughly 80% as singletons. Sample: PBMCs. These receptors originate from a man aged 25-40 years in good health and CMV-seronegative.

V gene TRBV6-6 combines with J gene TRBJ2-2, with 7 bases aligning to TRBD2. Germline V CDR1 and CDR2: MNHNY, SVGAGI (reference sequence). The ends lost 2 bases at V and 6 bases at J; junction bases unmatched: 3. The CDR3 covers 14 residues. The CDR3, as DNA: TGTGCCAGCAGTTACCACCGGGGGGCCGGGGAGCTGTTTTTT. Encoded protein: CASSYHRGAGELFF.

The chain combines TRBV2 with TRBJ2-5; D is ambiguous. Trimming took off 4 bases at V and 2 bases at J, with 8 bases between the two ends. CDR1 and CDR2 from the germline V gene are SNHLY and FYNNEI. The CDR3 loop spans 13 amino acids. The CDR3 is CASSGARQETQYF. DNA of the CDR3: TGTGCCAGCAGTGGAGCGCGTCAAGAGACCCAGTACTTC.

In this sample, this clone turned up a few times. V gene TRBV11-1 combines with J gene TRBJ2-1; 9 nucleotides line up with TRBD1. Germline V gene lookup returns CDR1 SGHAT and CDR2 FQDESV (reference sequence). The CDR3 length is 15 residues. The V and J ends lost 3 bases and 8 bases, in that order; junction bases with no gene match: 8. The CDR3 coding sequence is TGTGCCAGCAGCTTCCGGGGACAGGGTTACGATGAGCAGTTCTTC. Amino acids: CASSFRGQGYDEQFF. Filled out from reference TRBV11-1 and TRBJ2-1, the complete variable domain reads EAEVAQSPRYKITEKSQAVAFWCDPISGHATLYWYRQILGQGPELLVQFQDESVVDDSQLPKDRFSAERLKGVDSTLKIQPAELGDSAMYLCASSFRGQGYDEQFFGPGTRLTVL.

The chain employs TRBV4-3 and TRBJ2-7, with D tentatively TRBD2 (5 bases). The CDR3 loop spans 14 amino acids. CDR1 is LGHNA, CDR2 YSLEER, per germline. V dropped 5 bases and J dropped 2 bases, with 13 bases sitting between them. CDR3 DNA sequence: TGCGCCAGCAGCTTGAGTGAGGGAACCTACGAGCAGTACTTC. Encoded protein: CASSLSEGTYEQYF.

A few counts support this clone. Here the CDR3 reads CASSDFAGGSSPLHF. CDR3 nucleotide sequence: TGTGCCAGCAGTGACTTCGCCGGAGGGAGTTCACCCCTCCACTTT. V usage is TRBV6-4 and J usage is TRBJ1-6, with D uncertain. V was clipped by 1 base and J by 9 bases, with 13 bases between them. Germline V CDR1 and CDR2: MRHNA, SNTAGT. The CDR3 consists of 15 residues.

The CDR3 loop is CASSGGQGQFF. For the CDR3, the DNA is TGTGCCAGCAGTGGAGGACAGGGACAGTTCTTC. The chain combines TRBV6-1 with TRBJ2-1; 8 nucleotides align to TRBD1. Germline CDR1 is MNHNS and CDR2 is SASEGT. Trimming at V came to 4 bases and at J to 13 bases, leaving 3 bases not matched to a gene. The CDR3 length is 11 residues.

This chain connects TRBV4-1 to TRBJ2-2, with D perhaps matching TRBD2 (6 bases). The V and J ends lost 3 bases and 4 bases respectively, with 9 bases between them. Germline CDR1 is MGHRA and CDR2 is YSYEKL. The CDR3 runs to 14 residues. In DNA form, the CDR3 reads TGCGCCAGCAGCCACCTCGGGGGCACCGGGGAGCTGTTTTTT. This sequence encodes CASSHLGGTGELFF.

The V gene is TRBV5-6, the J gene TRBJ2-5; tentative D call: TRBD2 (5 bases). V was trimmed by 4 bases and J by 2 bases, leaving 12 bases between them. In germline, CDR1 is SGHDT, CDR2 YYEEEE. The length of the CDR3 is 14 residues. This CDR3 reads CASSELTGQETQYF. CDR3 bases: TGTGCCAGCAGCGAGCTTACGGGACAAGAGACCCAGTACTTC.

The chain combines TRBV28 with TRBJ1-2; possibly TRBD1 for D (5 bases). CDR3 size: 13 residues. V was clipped by 5 bases and J by 3 bases, with 10 bases between them. CDR1 and CDR2 from the germline V gene are MDHEN and SYDVKM. The chain's CDR3 is CASSRGTDYGYTF. The CDR3 DNA is TGTGCCAGCAGTCGGGGGACGGACTATGGCTACACCTTC.

The chain is built from TRBV27 and TRBJ2-1, with D maybe TRBD1 (6 bases). The CDR3 length is 17 residues. The germline V gene encodes CDR1 MNHEY and CDR2 SMNVEV (reference sequence). The V gene lost 8 bases and the J gene lost 7 bases, with 27 bases spanning the gap. This CDR3 is CASGVFRTEGSPNEQFF. The CDR3 region has the DNA TGTGCCAGCGGGGTTTTTCGGACAGAGGGGTCCCCGAATGAGCAGTTCTTC.

The rearrangement uses TRBV27 and TRBJ1-2; 9 bases are a match to TRBD1. With V trimmed by 5 bases and J by 7 bases, 5 bases remained unmatched. Germline CDR1 is MNHEY and CDR2 is SMNVEV (reference sequence). This CDR3 comprises 13 residues. This CDR3 reads CASSAQGAGGYTF. The DNA for the CDR3 is TGTGCCAGCAGTGCACAGGGGGCGGGTGGCTACACCTTC.

V and J are TRBV5-4 and TRBJ1-2, with a tentative D call TRBD1 (5 bases). The CDR3 spans 16 residues. Trimming cost V 0 bases and J 1 base, with 13 bases left between them. Germline V CDR1 and CDR2: SGHNT, YYREEE (reference sequence). The CDR3 protein is CASSLAMDISNYGYTF. The CDR3 bases are TGTGCCAGCAGCTTGGCCATGGACATTAGTAACTATGGCTACACCTTC.

The chain is built from TRBV15 and TRBJ2-2; TRBD1 matches 11 bases. Looked up from germline, CDR1 is LNHNV and CDR2 is YYDKDF (reference sequence). The CDR3 totals 17 residues. The J segment lost 6 bases and the V segment lost 0 bases, leaving 6 bases of the junction unmatched. The CDR3 coding sequence is TGTGCCACCAGCAGAGATCTGGGGGGACAGGGGGCCGGGGAGCTGTTTTTT. Translating it yields CATSRDLGGQGAGELFF.